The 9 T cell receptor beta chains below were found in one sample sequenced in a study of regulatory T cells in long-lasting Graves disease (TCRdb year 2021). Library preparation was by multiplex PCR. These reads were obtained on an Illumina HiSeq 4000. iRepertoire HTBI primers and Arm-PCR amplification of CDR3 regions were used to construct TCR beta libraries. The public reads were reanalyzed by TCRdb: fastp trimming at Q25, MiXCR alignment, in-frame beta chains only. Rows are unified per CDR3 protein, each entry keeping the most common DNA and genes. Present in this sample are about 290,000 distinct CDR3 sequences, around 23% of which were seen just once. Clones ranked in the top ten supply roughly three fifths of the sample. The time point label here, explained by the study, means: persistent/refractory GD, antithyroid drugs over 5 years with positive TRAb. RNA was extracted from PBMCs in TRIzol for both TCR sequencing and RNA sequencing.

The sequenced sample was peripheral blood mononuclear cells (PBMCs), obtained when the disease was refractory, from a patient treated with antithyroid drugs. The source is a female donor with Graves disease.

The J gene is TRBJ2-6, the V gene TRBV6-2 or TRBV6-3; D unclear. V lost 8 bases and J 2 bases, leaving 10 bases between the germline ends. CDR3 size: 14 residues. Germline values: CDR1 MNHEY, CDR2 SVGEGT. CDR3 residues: CASDVSAGANVLTF. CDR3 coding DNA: TGTGCCAGCGACGTGTCTGCTGGGGCCAACGTCCTGACTTTC.

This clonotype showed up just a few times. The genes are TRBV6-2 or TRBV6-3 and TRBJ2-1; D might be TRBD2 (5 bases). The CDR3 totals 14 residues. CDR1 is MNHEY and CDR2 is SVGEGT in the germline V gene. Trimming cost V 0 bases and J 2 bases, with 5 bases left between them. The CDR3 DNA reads TGTGCCAGCAGTTACTCCGGGACCTACAATGAGCAGTTCTTC. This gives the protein CASSYSGTYNEQFF.

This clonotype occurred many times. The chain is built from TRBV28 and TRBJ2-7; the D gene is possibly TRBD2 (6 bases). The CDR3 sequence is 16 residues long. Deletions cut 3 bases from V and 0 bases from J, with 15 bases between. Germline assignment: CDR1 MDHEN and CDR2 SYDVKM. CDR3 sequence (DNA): TGTGCCAGCAGTTTGGATTCTGAGCGGGTCTCCTACGAGCAGTACTTC. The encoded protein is CASSLDSERVSYEQYF. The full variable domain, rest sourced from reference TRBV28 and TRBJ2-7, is DVKVTQSSRYLVKRTGEKVFLECVQDMDHENMFWYRQDPGLGLRLIYFSYDVKMKEKGDIPEGYSVSREKKERFSLILESASTNQTSMYLCASSLDSERVSYEQYFGPGTRLTVT.

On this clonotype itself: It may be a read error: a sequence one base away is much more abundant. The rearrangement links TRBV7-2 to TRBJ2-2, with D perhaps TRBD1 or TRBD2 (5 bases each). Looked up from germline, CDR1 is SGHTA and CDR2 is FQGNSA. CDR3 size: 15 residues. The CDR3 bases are TGTGCCAGCAGCTCAAGGGTGGTGGACACCGGGGAGCTGCTTTTT. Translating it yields CASSSRVVDTGELLF.

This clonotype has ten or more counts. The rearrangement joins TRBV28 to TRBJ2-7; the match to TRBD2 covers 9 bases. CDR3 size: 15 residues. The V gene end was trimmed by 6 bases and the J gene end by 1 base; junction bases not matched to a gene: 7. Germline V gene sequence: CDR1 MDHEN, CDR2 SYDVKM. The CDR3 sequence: CASSLSGSGSYEQYF. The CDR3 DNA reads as TGTGCCAGCAGCCTTAGCGGGAGTGGGTCCTACGAGCAGTACTTC. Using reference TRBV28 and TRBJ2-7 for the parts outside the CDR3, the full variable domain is DVKVTQSSRYLVKRTGEKVFLECVQDMDHENMFWYRQDPGLGLRLIYFSYDVKMKEKGDIPEGYSVSREKKERFSLILESASTNQTSMYLCASSLSGSGSYEQYFGPGTRLTVT.

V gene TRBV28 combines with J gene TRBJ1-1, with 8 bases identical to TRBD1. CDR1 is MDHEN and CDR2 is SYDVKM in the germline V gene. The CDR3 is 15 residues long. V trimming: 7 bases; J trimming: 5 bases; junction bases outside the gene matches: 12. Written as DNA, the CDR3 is TGTGCCAGCACCCTAGCCCAGGGGGCTGAGACTGAAGCTTTCTTT. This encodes CASTLAQGAETEAFF.

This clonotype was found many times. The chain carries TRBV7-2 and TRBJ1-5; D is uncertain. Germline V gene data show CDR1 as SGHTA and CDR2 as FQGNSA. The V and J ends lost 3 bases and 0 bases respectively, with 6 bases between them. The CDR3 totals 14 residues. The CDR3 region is CASSFEVSNQPQHF. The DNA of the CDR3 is TGTGCCAGCAGCTTTGAGGTTAGCAATCAGCCCCAGCATTTT.

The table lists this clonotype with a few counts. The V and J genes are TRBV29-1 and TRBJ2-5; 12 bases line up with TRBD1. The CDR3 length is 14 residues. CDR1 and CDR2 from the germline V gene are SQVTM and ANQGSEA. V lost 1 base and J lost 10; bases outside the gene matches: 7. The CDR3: CSVEGAGQGAYQYF. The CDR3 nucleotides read TGCAGCGTTGAAGGAGCGGGACAGGGGGCCTACCAGTACTTC.

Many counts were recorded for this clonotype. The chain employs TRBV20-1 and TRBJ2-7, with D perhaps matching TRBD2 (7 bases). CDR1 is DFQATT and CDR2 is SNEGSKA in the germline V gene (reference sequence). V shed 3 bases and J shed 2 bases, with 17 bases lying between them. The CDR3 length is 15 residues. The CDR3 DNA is TGCAGTGCTAGGCCAGGGGAGGGAGTGGCCTACGAGCAGTACTTC. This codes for CSARPGEGVAYEQYF.